Below, 29 T cell receptor beta chains from the same sample are listed, as sequenced in a study of identical twins. MiXCR, run by TCRdb on the 5' RACE reads, gives a single entry per CDR3 protein. This table holds 1.5 million to 2 million distinct CDR3 sequences, 32% found once. The sequencing sample was made of cord blood. The receptors were sampled from a newborn girl in good health.

The chain is built from TRBV6-1 and TRBJ2-7; D uncertain. With 1 base removed from V and 3 bases from J, the gap between germline ends came to 10 bases. CDR1 is MNHNS, CDR2 SASEGT, per germline. CDR3 length: 14 residues. CDR3 bases: TGTGCCAGCAGTGAAGTTGGCGCGGTCTACGAGCAGTACTTC. Protein: CASSEVGAVYEQYF.

The chain is built from TRBV21-1 and TRBJ2-3; the table assigns TRBD1, which was not confirmed against the DNA. TRBV21-1 is a documented pseudogene. CDR3 length: 15 amino acids. CDR3 bases: TGTGCCAGCAGCAAAGTCCTGGGAAGCACAGATACGCAGTATTTT. Translation: CASSKVLGSTDTQYF.

For this clonotype: A much larger clone differs by one base, so this may be a read error. The chain links TRBV5-1 to TRBJ2-1; 7 bases line up with TRBD1. Germline V gene sequence: CDR1 SGHRS, CDR2 YFSETQ. The CDR3 runs 14 residues. The V gene end was trimmed by 4 bases and the J gene end by 3 bases; junction bases not matched to a gene: 4. This CDR3 reads CASSPGQLYNEQFF. The CDR3 DNA is TGCGCCAGCAGCCCGGGACAGCTCTACAATGAGCAGTTCTTC.

This clonotype was seen a single time. The gene calls are TRBV12-3 or TRBV12-4 and TRBJ1-5; 8 bases line up with TRBD1. This CDR3 is built from 14 residues. The ends lost 6 bases at V and 4 bases at J; junction bases unmatched: 5. CDR3: CASSHRGKNQPQHF. CDR3 nucleotide sequence: TGTGCCAGCAGCCACAGGGGGAAGAATCAGCCCCAGCATTTT.

The chain employs TRBV4-1 and TRBJ2-2; TRBD1 is a possible D gene (6 bases). CDR1 is MGHRA, CDR2 YSYEKL, per germline. This CDR3 spans 15 amino acids. Trimming cost V 3 bases and J 7 bases, with 15 bases left between them. CDR3 nucleotide sequence: TGCGCCAGCAGCCACCCCCAGGGGTTGAGCGGGGAGCTGTTTTTT. This codes for CASSHPQGLSGELFF.

The chain uses TRBV6-6 and TRBJ1-2, with a possible D match to TRBD1 (5 bases). CDR1 MNHNY and CDR2 SVGAGI come from the germline V gene (reference sequence). This CDR3 is built from 12 residues. Trimming removed 6 bases from V and 11 bases from J, with 16 bases in between. In nucleotides, the CDR3 is TGTGCCAGCAGCCACCTCGGGGCTGGGTACACCTTC. Encoded protein: CASSHLGAGYTF.

V is TRBV7-2 and J is TRBJ2-3, with TRBD2 identical over 8 bases. The germline V gene encodes CDR1 SGHTA and CDR2 FQGNSA. The ends lost 3 bases at V and 2 bases at J; junction bases unmatched: 4. The CDR3 extends over 15 amino acids. The CDR3 loop reads CASSFGGALTDTQYF. The CDR3 DNA sequence: TGTGCCAGCAGCTTCGGGGGGGCGCTCACAGATACGCAGTATTTT.

Comment on this clonotype: A much larger clonotype is one base distant, so this may be a read error. The J gene is TRBJ2-1, the V gene TRBV29-1; D perhaps matches TRBD2 (6 bases). The J call may be in error: the DNA end matches TRBJ2-7 better. The CDR3 is made up of 12 amino acids. Per the germline V gene, CDR1 is SQVTM and CDR2 is ANQGSEA. Here the CDR3 DNA reads TGCAGCGCGGGAGCGCCTAACAATGAGCAGTACTTC. It codes for CSAGAPNNEQYF.

This clonotype was picked up many times. This chain connects TRBV7-2 to TRBJ2-3; D remains unclear. V dropped 2 bases and J dropped 0 bases, with 9 bases sitting between them. The length of the CDR3 is 15 residues. From germline, CDR1 is SGHTA and CDR2 FQGNSA. The CDR3 sequence is CASSLIQRSTDTQYF. The CDR3 DNA reads TGTGCCAGCAGCTTAATTCAGCGCAGCACAGATACGCAGTATTTT.

This clonotype came up a few times. CDR3 coding DNA: TGTGCCAGCAGCAAAGTTCGAAGCGGGGGTGAGCAGTTCTTC. Protein: CASSKVRSGGEQFF. The chain combines TRBV21-1 with TRBJ2-1; the table names TRBD2, a call not compared with the DNA. TRBV21-1 is described as a pseudogene. CDR3 length: 14 amino acids.

A word on this clonotype: One junction end disagrees with the germline gene, perhaps due to a read error. J is TRBJ1-5 and V is TRBV28; no clear D. Germline CDR1 and CDR2: MDHEN and SYDVKM. This CDR3 contains 12 residues. The CDR3 DNA reads as TGTGCCAGCGGGGATAGCAATCAGCCCCACCATTTT. Its protein is CASGDSNQPHHF.

The rearrangement uses TRBV3-1 and TRBJ2-1; D is ambiguous. V was cut by 0 bases and J by 2 bases, with 11 bases left in between. Germline CDR1 and CDR2: LGHDT and YNNKEL (reference sequence). The CDR3 has 16 amino acids. CDR3 residues: CASSQEGWAAYNEQFF. As DNA, the CDR3 is TGTGCCAGCAGCCAAGAAGGTTGGGCTGCCTACAATGAGCAGTTCTTC.

This rearrangement joins TRBV5-1 to TRBJ1-2, with D maybe TRBD1 (5 bases). Trimming removed 0 bases from V and 0 bases from J, with 9 bases in between. This CDR3 is built from 15 residues. The V gene's germline CDR1 is SGHRS and CDR2 YFSETQ. This CDR3 reads CASSLGRDPNYGYTF. CDR3 DNA: TGCGCCAGCAGCTTGGGCCGGGACCCTAACTATGGCTACACCTTC.

The rearrangement joins TRBV7-9 to TRBJ2-1, with unresolved D. V lost 5 bases, J lost 3 bases, and 17 bases lay in between. The CDR3 extends over 16 amino acids. Germline lookup yields CDR1 SEHNR and CDR2 FQNEAQ (reference sequence). CDR3 region: CASSPPVEGIYNEQFF. Written as DNA, the CDR3 is TGTGCCAGCAGCCCTCCCGTGGAAGGGATCTACAATGAGCAGTTCTTC.

The chain has TRBV12-3 or TRBV12-4 and TRBJ2-3; maybe TRBD1 (6 bases). This CDR3 is 14 amino acids long. V was cut by 7 bases and J by 1 base, with 12 bases left in between. The CDR3 spells CASTLDSGTDTQYF. The CDR3 DNA reads as TGTGCCAGCACCCTGGACAGTGGCACAGATACGCAGTATTTT.

This clonotype was detected only a few times. CDR3 sequence (DNA): TGCGCCAGCAGCTTAGGACAGGGAGCAAGAAAATTCCATGGCTACACCTTC. It codes for CASSLGQGARKFHGYTF. The chain has TRBV5-1 and TRBJ1-2; 8 positions match TRBD1. The ends lost 2 bases at V and 6 bases at J; junction bases unmatched: 15. Germline V gene data show CDR1 as SGHRS and CDR2 as YFSETQ. The CDR3 runs 17 residues.

This clonotype was detected many times. V gene TRBV12-3 or TRBV12-4 combines with J gene TRBJ2-1; D gene unclear. Trimming pared 5 bases from V and 9 bases from J, leaving 8 bases between. This CDR3 is built from 11 residues. The CDR3 reads CASSPLGEQFF. The DNA for the CDR3 is TGTGCCAGCAGTCCCCTGGGTGAGCAGTTCTTC.

Notes on this clonotype: This may be a read error: a much more frequent sequence differs by one nucleotide. This chain links TRBV12-3 or TRBV12-4 with TRBJ2-4; 9 nucleotides align to TRBD2. The DNA end favors TRBJ2-7, so the J call may be wrong. This CDR3 contains 14 residues. CDR3 in amino acids: CASSRASGVYEQYF. CDR3 nucleotide sequence: TGTGCCAGCAGTAGGGCTAGCGGGGTCTACGAGCAGTACTTC.

This clonotype was observed a handful of times. The chain couples TRBV30 to TRBJ2-7; the D call may be TRBD1 or TRBD2 (5 bases each). V was trimmed by 5 bases and J by 0 bases, leaving 8 bases between them. CDR3 length: 12 residues. Germline V gene data show CDR1 as GTSNPN and CDR2 as SVGIG (reference sequence). The CDR3 reads CAWGGTSYEQYF. The CDR3 DNA follows: TGTGCCTGGGGTGGGACCTCCTACGAGCAGTACTTC.

The chain has TRBV15 and TRBJ1-1; the match to TRBD1 covers 9 bases. The CDR3 consists of 15 residues. Trimming removed 4 bases from V and 5 bases from J; junction bases left unmatched: 8. The V gene's germline CDR1 is LNHNV and CDR2 YYDKDF (reference sequence). CDR3 region: CATSMRYRGLTEAFF. The DNA for the CDR3 is TGTGCCACCAGCATGAGGTACAGGGGGCTAACTGAAGCTTTCTTT.

The chain recombines TRBV27 with TRBJ2-3; 14 nucleotides line up with TRBD2. V shed 6 bases, J shed 1 base, and the junction held 3 bases outside the gene matches. In germline, CDR1 is MNHEY, CDR2 SMNVEV (reference sequence). This CDR3 is built from 16 residues. For the CDR3, the DNA is TGTGCCAGCAGGGCGACTAGCGGGAGGGGCACAGATACGCAGTATTTT. Translated, it gives CASRATSGRGTDTQYF.

This clonotype was recorded a few times. The rearrangement uses TRBV5-1 and TRBJ2-5, with a weak D call TRBD1 (6 bases). Trimming took 4 bases from V and 2 from J, leaving 15 bases between them. Germline V CDR1 and CDR2: SGHRS, YFSETQ. The CDR3 runs to 15 residues. The CDR3 DNA reads as TGCGCCAGCAGCCACGCTGGACAGCCTCAAGAGACCCAGTACTTC. This encodes CASSHAGQPQETQYF.

This clonotype has just a few counts. This rearrangement joins TRBV6-6 to TRBJ2-3; unclear D gene. V lost 2 bases, J lost 5 bases, and 5 bases lay in between. CDR3 size: 12 residues. CDR1 is MNHNY, CDR2 SVGAGI, per germline (reference sequence). CDR3 residues: CASSYVRDTQYF. The CDR3 DNA follows: TGTGCCAGCAGTTACGTGCGAGATACGCAGTATTTT.

The V and J genes are TRBV6-6 and TRBJ1-5; tentatively, D is TRBD1 (5 bases). Germline loops: CDR1 MNHNY, CDR2 SVGAGI (reference sequence). This CDR3 has 14 amino acids. V dropped 10 bases and J dropped 0 bases, with 13 bases sitting between them. The CDR3 bases are TGTGCCACCTGGACATCGTATAGCAATCAGCCCCAGCATTTT. This sequence encodes CATWTSYSNQPQHF.

This clonotype was found many times. The gene calls are TRBV3-1 and TRBJ2-1; 11 bases match TRBD2. The CDR3 runs to 17 residues. J was trimmed by 2 bases and V by 4 bases; bases with no gene match: 7. In germline, CDR1 is LGHDT, CDR2 YNNKEL (reference sequence). CDR3 coding DNA: TGTGCCAGCAGCCTACTAGCGGGAGAAGGCCCCTACAATGAGCAGTTCTTC. Translated, it gives CASSLLAGEGPYNEQFF.

This clonotype was seen more than once but under ten times. The chain is built from TRBV7-7 and TRBJ2-1, with 8 bases matching TRBD2. V shed 0 bases, J shed 6 bases, and the junction held 7 bases outside the gene matches. In germline, CDR1 is SSHAT, CDR2 FNYEAQ (reference sequence). The CDR3 totals 16 residues. CDR3 loop: CASSLALGGGGNEQFF. In nucleotides, the CDR3 is TGTGCCAGCAGCTTAGCGCTCGGGGGGGGAGGCAATGAGCAGTTCTTC.

For this clonotype: A read error may produce the germline difference seen at one junction end. The chain has TRBV6-2 or TRBV6-3 and TRBJ2-7; 8 bases fit TRBD1. The CDR3 has 15 residues. Per the germline V gene, CDR1 is MNHEY and CDR2 is SVGEGT. The CDR3 DNA reads as TGTGCCAGCAGATACTCCGGGACAGGCTCCTACGAGCAGTACTTC. Its translation is CASRYSGTGSYEQYF.

This clonotype was seen only a few times. The chain combines TRBV20-1 with TRBJ2-5; D ambiguous. The germline V gene encodes CDR1 DFQATT and CDR2 SNEGSKA (reference sequence). The CDR3 totals 11 residues. The V and J ends lost 3 bases and 6 bases respectively, with 8 bases between them. The CDR3 is CSASLSKTQYF. The CDR3 region has the DNA TGCAGTGCTAGCCTTAGCAAGACCCAGTACTTC.

There are a few counts of this clonotype. V usage is TRBV5-1 and J usage is TRBJ2-1; D gene uncertain. With 4 bases removed from V and 0 bases from J, the gap between germline ends came to 11 bases. CDR1 is SGHRS and CDR2 is YFSETQ in the germline V gene. The CDR3 is 15 amino acids. As DNA, the CDR3 is TGCGCCAGCAGCCCGGACGGAGCCTCCTACAATGAGCAGTTCTTC. Translating gives CASSPDGASYNEQFF.